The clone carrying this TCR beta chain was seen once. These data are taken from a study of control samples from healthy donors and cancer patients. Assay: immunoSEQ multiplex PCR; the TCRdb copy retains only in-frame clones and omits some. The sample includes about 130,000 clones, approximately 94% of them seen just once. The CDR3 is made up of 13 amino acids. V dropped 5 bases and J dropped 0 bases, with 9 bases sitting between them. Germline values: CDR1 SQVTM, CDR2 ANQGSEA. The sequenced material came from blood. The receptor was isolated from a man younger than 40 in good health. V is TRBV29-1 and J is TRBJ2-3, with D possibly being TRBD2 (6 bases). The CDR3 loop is CSVPGLSTDTQYF. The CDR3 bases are TGCAGCGTTCCGGGACTGAGCACAGATACGCAGTATTTT.